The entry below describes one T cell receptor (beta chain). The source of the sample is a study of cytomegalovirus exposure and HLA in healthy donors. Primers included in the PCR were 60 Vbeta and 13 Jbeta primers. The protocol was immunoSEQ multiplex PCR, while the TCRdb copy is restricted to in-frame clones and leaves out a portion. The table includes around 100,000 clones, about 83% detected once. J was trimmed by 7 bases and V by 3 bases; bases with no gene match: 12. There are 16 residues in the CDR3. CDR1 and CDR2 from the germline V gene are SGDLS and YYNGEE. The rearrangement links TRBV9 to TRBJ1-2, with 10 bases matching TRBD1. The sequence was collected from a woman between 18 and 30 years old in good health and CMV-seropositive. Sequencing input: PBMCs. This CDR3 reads CASSGGTGVLTGGYTF. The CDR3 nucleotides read TGTGCCAGCAGCGGAGGGACAGGGGTTCTTACTGGTGGCTACACCTTC.